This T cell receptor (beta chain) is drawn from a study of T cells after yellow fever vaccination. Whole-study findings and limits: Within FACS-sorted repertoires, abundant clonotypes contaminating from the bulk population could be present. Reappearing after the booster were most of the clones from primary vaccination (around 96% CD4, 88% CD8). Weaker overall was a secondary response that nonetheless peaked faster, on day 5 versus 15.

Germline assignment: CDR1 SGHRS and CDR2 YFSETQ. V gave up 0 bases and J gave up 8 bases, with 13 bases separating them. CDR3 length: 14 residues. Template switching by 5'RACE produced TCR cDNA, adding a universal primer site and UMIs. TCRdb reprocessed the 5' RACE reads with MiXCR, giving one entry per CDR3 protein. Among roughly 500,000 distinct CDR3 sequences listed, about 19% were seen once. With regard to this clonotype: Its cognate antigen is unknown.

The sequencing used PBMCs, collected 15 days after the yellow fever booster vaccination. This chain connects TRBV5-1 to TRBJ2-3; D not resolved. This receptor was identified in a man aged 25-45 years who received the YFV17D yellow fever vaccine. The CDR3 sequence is CASSLAQQYVTQYF. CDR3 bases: TGCGCCAGCAGCTTGGCCCAGCAGTATGTTACGCAGTATTTT.